This TCR beta chain came from a study of shared clonotypes between healthy human individuals. Libraries were prepared by immunoSEQ multiplex PCR; TCRdb keeps only in-frame clonotypes and omits some of them. The sample yields 2 million to 2.5 million clones, around 90% seen once. This clone has only one observation. Trimming took 3 bases from V and 5 from J; bases not matched to a gene: 9. The germline V gene encodes CDR1 KGHSH and CDR2 LQKENI. The CDR3 consists of 15 residues. The rearrangement joins TRBV18 to TRBJ2-7; TRBD1 agrees at 8 bases. This sequence was found in a man aged 18 to 30 in good health. Some clones in this sample may be carry-over from other donors' samples. The material sequenced was naive CD4+ T cells from PBMCs. As to subset: CD45RA+ positively selected. The CDR3 nucleotides read TGTGCCAGCTCACCGCGACAGGGGACGGGCCACGAGCAGTACTTC. Translated, it gives CASSPRQGTGHEQYF.